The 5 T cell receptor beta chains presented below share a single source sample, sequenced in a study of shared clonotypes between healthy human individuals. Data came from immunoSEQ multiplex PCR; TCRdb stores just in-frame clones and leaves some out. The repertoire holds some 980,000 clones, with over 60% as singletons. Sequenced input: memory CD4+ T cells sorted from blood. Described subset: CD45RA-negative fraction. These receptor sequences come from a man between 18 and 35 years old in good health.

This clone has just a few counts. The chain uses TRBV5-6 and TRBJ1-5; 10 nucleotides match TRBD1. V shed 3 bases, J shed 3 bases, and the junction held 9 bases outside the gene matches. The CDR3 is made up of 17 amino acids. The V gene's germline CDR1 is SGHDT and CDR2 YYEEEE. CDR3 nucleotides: TGTGCCAGCAGCTCCTCCGGGACAGGGGTTATCAATCAGCCCCAGCATTTT. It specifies CASSSSGTGVINQPQHF.

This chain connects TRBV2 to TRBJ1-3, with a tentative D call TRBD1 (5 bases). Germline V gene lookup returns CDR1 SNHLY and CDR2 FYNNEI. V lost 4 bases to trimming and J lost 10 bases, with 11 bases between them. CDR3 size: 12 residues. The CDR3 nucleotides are TGTGCCAGCAGTGTCGACAGACGGACCATATATTTT. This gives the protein CASSVDRRTIYF. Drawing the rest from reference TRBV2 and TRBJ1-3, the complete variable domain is EPEVTQTPSHQVTQMGQEVILRCVPISNHLYFYWYRQILGQKVEFLVSFYNNEISEKSEIFDDQFSVERPDGSNFTLKIRSTKLEDSAMYFCASSVDRRTIYFGEGSWLTVV.

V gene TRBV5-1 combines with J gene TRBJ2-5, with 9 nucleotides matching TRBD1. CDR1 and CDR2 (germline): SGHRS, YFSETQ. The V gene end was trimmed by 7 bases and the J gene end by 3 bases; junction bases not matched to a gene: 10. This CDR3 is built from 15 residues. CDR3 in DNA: TGCGCCAGCTACACAGGGGGCTTGGACAAAGAGACCCAGTACTTC. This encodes CASYTGGLDKETQYF.

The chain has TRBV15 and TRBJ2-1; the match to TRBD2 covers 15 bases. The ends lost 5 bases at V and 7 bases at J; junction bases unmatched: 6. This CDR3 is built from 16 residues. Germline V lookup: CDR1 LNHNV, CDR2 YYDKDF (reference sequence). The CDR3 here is CATSVGLAGGRNEQFF. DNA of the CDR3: TGTGCCACCAGCGTGGGACTAGCGGGAGGTAGGAATGAGCAGTTCTTC. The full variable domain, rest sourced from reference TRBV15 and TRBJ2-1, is DAMVIQNPRYQVTQFGKPVTLSCSQTLNHNVMYWYQQKSSQAPKLLFHYYDKDFNNEADTPDNFQSRRPNTSFCFLDIRSPGLGDTAMYLCATSVGLAGGRNEQFFGPGTRLTVL.

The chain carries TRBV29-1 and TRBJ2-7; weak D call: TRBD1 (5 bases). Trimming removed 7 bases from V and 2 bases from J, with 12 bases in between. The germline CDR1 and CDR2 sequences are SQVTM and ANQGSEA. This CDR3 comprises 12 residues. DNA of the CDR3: TGCAGCGCAGGGTCCGTTCCCTACGAGCAGTACTTC. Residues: CSAGSVPYEQYF.